The rows below give T cell receptor beta chains drawn from one sample of a study of blood T cell repertoires in COVID-19. The repertoire was sequenced with immunoSEQ multiplex PCR; TCRdb's copy has only in-frame clones and lacks some. This table has roughly 50,000 clones, 70% to 90% appearing once. The sequenced material came from peripheral blood. These receptor sequences come from a woman older than 75 with acute or convalescent COVID-19. Each CDR3 is given with its conserved first and last residue. The D gene is left open where the match is weak. Clone size is stated in some rows and not others, as once, few, many or a class when expanded.

v_gene	j_gene	d_gene	abundance	CDR3aa	CDR3nt
TRBV6-5	TRBJ2-3	NA	NA	CASSPTDDSYTQYF	TGTGCCAGCAGCCCAACCGACGACAGTTATACGCAGTATTTT
TRBV2	TRBJ1-3	TRBD1	NA	CASSEAQGASGNTIYF	TGTGCCAGCAGTGAAGCGCAGGGGGCGTCAGGAAACACCATATATTTT
TRBV7-8	TRBJ1-2	TRBD1	NA	CASSLGYRGRFDYGYTF	TGTGCCAGCAGCTTAGGGTACAGGGGGCGTTTCGACTATGGCTACACCTTC
TRBV2	TRBJ2-1	TRBD2	NA	CASSLAGEAGEQFF	TGTGCCAGCAGCCTAGCGGGGGAAGCGGGTGAGCAGTTCTTC
TRBV19	TRBJ1-5	TRBD1	NA	CASRSGTGKQPQHF	TGTGCCAGTAGATCCGGGACAGGGAAGCAGCCCCAGCATTTT
TRBV3-1/TRBV3-2	TRBJ1-5	NA	NA	CASSHGGPQPQHF	TGTGCCAGCAGCCACGGGGGGCCACAGCCCCAGCATTTT
TRBV2	TRBJ2-2	TRBD2	NA	CASSERAGGGELFF	TGTGCCAGCAGTGAACGAGCGGGAGGCGGGGAGCTGTTTTTT
TRBV12-3/TRBV12-4	TRBJ2-1	NA	once	CASRRALGNEQFF	TGTGCCAGCAGGCGTGCCCTAGGCAATGAGCAGTTCTTC
TRBV5-1	TRBJ1-1	TRBD1	NA	CASSFPGGDSTEAFF	TGCGCCAGCAGCTTTCCAGGGGGAGATAGTACTGAAGCTTTCTTT
TRBV4-1	TRBJ2-7	TRBD1	once	CASSQGSWGQGRSYEQYF	TGCGCCAGCAGCCAAGGGTCCTGGGGACAGGGGAGGTCCTACGAGCAGTACTTC
TRBV6-5	TRBJ1-6	TRBD1	NA	CASLGQGNSPLHF	TGTGCCAGCCTTGGACAGGGGAATTCACCCCTCCACTTT